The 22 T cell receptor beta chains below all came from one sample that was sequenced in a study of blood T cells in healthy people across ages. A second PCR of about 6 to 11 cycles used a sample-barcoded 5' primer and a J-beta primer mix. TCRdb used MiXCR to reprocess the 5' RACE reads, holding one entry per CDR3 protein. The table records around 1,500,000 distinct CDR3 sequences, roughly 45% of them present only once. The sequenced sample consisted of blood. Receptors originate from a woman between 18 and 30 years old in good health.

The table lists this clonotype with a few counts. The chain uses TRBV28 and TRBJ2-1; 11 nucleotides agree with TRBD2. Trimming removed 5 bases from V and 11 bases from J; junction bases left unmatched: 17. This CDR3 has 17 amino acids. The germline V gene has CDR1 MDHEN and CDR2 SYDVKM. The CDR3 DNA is TGTGCCAGCAGTCCGCCCTCCGGGACTAGCGGAAGAGGTCAGCAGTTCTTC. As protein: CASSPPSGTSGRGQQFF.

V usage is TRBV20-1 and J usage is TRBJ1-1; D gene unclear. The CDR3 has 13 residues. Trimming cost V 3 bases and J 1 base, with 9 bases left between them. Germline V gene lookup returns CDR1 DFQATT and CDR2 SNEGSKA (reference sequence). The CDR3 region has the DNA TGCAGTGCTAGCCCCCGTACGAACACTGAAGCTTTCTTT. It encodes CSASPRTNTEAFF.

DNA of the CDR3: TGTGCCAGCAGCCCAGCCCGGGCCGGAGGTTCACCCCTCCACTTT. Residues: CASSPARAGGSPLHF. This chain uses TRBV7-9 with TRBJ1-6; D is uncertain. CDR3 length equals 15 residues. Germline V gives CDR1 SEHNR, CDR2 FQNEAQ (reference sequence). Trimming pared 5 bases from V and 9 bases from J, leaving 17 bases between.

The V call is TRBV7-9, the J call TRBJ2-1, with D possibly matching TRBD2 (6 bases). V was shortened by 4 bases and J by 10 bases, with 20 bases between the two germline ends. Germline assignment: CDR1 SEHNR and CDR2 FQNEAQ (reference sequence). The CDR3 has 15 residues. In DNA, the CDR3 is TGTGCCAGCAGCTCAACTCCTAGCGCAACCTGGGAGCAGTTCTTC. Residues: CASSSTPSATWEQFF.

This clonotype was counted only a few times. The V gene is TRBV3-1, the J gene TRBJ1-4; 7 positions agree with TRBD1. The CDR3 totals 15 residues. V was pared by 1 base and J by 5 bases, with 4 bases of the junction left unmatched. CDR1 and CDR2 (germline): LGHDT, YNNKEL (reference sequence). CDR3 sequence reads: CASSQGAGGNEKLFF. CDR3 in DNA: TGTGCCAGCAGCCAAGGTGCAGGGGGGAATGAAAAACTGTTTTTT.

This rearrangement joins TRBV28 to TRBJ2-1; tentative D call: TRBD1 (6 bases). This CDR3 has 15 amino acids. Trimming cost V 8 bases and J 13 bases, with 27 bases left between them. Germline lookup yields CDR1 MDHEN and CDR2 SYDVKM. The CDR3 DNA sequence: TGTGCCAGCGGCCTAGTCGGACAGCTACAAGAGACCCAGTTCTTC. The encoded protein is CASGLVGQLQETQFF.

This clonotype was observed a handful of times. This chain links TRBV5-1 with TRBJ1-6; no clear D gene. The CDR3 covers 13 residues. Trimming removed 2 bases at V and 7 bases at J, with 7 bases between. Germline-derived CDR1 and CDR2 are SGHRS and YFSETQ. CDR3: CASSFEANSPLHF. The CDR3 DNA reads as TGCGCCAGCAGCTTCGAAGCGAATTCACCCCTCCACTTT.

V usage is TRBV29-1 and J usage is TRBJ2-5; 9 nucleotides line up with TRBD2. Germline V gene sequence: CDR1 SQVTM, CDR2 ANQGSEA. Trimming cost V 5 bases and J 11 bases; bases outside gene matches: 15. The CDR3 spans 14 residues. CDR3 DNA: TGCAGCGTTCCACCGAGGACTAGCGTCAATGAGCAGTACTTC. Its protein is CSVPPRTSVNEQYF.

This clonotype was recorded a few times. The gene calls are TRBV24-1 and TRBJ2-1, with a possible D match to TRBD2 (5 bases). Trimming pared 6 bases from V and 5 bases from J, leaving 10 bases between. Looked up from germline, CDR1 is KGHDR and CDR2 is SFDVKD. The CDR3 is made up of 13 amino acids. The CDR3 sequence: CATSNSANNEQFF. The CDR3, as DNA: TGTGCCACCAGTAATAGCGCCAACAATGAGCAGTTCTTC.

The CDR3 sequence: CASSEKGPAYNEQFF. The CDR3 DNA is TGCGCCAGCAGTGAGAAGGGCCCCGCTTACAATGAGCAGTTCTTC. This chain connects TRBV10-2 to TRBJ2-1; D is unresolved. The CDR3 extends over 15 amino acids. V was pared by 2 bases and J by 4 bases, with 12 bases between. Germline assignment: CDR1 WSHSY and CDR2 SAAADI.

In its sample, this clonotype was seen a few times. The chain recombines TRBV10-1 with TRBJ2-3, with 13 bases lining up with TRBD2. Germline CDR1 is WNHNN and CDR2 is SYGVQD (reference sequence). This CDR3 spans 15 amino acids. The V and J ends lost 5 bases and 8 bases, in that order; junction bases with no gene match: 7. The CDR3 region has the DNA TGCGCCAGCAGTCTACTAGCGGGGGGGAGTGGTACGCAGTATTTT. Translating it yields CASSLLAGGSGTQYF.

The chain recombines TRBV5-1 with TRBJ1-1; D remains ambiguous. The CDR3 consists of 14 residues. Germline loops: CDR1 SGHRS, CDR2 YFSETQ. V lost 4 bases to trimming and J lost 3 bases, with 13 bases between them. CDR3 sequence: CASSPYGSYTEAFF. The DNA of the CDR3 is TGCGCCAGCAGCCCATACGGCAGCTACACTGAAGCTTTCTTT.

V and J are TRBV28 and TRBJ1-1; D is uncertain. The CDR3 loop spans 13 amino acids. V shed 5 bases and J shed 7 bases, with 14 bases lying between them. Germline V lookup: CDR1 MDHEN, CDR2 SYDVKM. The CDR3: CASSTGYTYEAFF. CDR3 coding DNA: TGTGCCAGCAGTACCGGATACACGTATGAAGCTTTCTTT.

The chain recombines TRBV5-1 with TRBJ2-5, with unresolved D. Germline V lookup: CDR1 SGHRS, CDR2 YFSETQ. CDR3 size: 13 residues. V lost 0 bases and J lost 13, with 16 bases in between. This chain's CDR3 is CASSLEGRHFSYF. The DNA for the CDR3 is TGCGCCAGCAGCTTGGAAGGAAGGCATTTCTCGTACTTC. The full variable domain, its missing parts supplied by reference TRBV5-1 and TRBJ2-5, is KAGVTQTPRYLIKTRGQQVTLSCSPISGHRSVSWYQQTPGQGLQFLFEYFSETQRNKGNFPGRFSGRQFSNSRSEMNVSTLELGDSALYLCASSLEGRHFSYFGPGTRLLVL.

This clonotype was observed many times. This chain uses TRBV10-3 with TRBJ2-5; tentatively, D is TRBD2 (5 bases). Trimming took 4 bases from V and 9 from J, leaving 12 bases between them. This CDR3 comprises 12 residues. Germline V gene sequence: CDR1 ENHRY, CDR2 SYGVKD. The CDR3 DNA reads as TGTGCCATCAGTGGGACGACGGAGGCCCAGTACTTC. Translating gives CAISGTTEAQYF.

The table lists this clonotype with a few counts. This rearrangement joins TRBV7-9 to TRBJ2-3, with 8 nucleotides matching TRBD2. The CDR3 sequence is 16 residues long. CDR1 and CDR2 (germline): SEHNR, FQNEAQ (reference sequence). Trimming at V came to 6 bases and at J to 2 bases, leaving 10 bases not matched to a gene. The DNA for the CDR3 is TGTGCCAGCAGTTTCGCTGGCGGGGGGCTCACAGATACGCAGTATTTT. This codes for CASSFAGGGLTDTQYF.

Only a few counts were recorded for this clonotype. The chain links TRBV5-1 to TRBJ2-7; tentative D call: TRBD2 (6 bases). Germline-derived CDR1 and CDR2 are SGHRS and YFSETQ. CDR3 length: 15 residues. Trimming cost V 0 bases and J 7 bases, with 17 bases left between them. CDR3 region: CASSLAGTLLREQYF. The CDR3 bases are TGCGCCAGCAGCTTGGCCGGGACTCTCCTCCGTGAGCAGTACTTC. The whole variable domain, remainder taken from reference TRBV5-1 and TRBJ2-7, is KAGVTQTPRYLIKTRGQQVTLSCSPISGHRSVSWYQQTPGQGLQFLFEYFSETQRNKGNFPGRFSGRQFSNSRSEMNVSTLELGDSALYLCASSLAGTLLREQYFGPGTRLTVT.

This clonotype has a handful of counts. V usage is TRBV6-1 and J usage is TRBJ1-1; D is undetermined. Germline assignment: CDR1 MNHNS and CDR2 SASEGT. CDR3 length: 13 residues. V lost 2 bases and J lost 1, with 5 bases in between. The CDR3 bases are TGTGCCAGCAGTGAATTAAGGAACACTGAAGCTTTCTTT. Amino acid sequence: CASSELRNTEAFF.

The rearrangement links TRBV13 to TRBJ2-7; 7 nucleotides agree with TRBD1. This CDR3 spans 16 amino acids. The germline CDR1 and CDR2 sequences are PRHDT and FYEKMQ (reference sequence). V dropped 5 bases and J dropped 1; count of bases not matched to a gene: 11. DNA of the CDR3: TGTGCCAGCAGCCCTATCCTAGGCAGGGGGTCCTACGAGCAGTACTTC. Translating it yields CASSPILGRGSYEQYF.

CDR3 residues: CSAPLPGYNEQYF. The CDR3 nucleotides are TGCAGTGCCCCTCTACCGGGCTACAATGAGCAGTACTTC. J is TRBJ2-1 and V is TRBV20-1; unclear D gene. The J call may be in error: the DNA end matches TRBJ2-7 better. The CDR3 consists of 13 residues. Germline assignment: CDR1 DFQATT and CDR2 SNEGSKA (reference sequence).

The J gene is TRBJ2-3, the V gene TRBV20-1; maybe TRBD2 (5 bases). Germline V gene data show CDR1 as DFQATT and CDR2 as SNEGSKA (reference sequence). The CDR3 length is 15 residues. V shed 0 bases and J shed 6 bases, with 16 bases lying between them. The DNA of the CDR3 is TGCAGTGCTAGAGAAGCCGGTCAGCGGCCGGATACGCAGTATTTT. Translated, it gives CSAREAGQRPDTQYF.

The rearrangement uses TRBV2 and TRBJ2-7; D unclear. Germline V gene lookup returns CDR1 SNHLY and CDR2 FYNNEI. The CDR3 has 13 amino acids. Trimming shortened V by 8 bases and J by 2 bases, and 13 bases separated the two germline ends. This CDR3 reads CASVPHGAYEQYF. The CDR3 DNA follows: TGTGCCAGCGTCCCTCATGGAGCCTACGAGCAGTACTTC.